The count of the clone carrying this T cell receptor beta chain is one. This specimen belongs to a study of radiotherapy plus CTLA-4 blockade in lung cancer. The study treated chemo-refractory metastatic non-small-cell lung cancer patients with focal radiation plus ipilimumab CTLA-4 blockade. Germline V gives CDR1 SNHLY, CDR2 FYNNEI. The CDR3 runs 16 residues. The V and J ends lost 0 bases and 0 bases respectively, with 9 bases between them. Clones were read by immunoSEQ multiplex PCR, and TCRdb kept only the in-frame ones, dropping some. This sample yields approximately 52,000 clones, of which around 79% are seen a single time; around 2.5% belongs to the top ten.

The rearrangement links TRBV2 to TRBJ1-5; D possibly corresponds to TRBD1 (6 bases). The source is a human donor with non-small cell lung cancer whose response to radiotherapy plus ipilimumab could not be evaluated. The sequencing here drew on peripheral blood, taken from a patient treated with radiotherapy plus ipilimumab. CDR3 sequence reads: CASSEAQGYSNQPQHF. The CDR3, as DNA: TGTGCCAGCAGTGAAGCGCAGGGGTATAGCAATCAGCCCCAGCATTTT. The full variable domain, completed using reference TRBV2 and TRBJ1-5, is EPEVTQTPSHQVTQMGQEVILRCVPISNHLYFYWYRQILGQKVEFLVSFYNNEISEKSEIFDDQFSVERPDGSNFTLKIRSTKLEDSAMYFCASSEAQGYSNQPQHFGDGTRLSIL.